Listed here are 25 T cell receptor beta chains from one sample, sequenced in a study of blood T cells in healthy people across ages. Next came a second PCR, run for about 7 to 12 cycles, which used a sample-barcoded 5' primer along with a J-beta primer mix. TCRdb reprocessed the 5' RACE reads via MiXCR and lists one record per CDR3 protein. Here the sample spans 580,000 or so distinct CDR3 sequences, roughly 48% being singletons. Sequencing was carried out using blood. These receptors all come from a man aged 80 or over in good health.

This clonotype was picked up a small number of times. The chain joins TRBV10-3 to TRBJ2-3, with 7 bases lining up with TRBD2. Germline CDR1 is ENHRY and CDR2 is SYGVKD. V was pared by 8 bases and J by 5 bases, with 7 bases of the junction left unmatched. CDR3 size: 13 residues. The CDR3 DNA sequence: TGTGCCATCCTAGCGGCCCTGGGAGATACGCAGTATTTT. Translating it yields CAILAALGDTQYF.

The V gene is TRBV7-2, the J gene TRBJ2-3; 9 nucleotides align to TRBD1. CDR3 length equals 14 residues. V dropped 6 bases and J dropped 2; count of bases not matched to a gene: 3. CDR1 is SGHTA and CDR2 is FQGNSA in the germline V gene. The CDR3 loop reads CASRDRGFTDTQYF. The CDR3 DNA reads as TGTGCCAGCAGGGACAGGGGTTTCACAGATACGCAGTATTTT.

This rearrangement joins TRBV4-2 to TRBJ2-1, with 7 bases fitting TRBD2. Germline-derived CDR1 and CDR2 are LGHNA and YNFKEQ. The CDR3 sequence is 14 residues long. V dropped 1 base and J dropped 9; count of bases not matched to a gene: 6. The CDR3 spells CASSQGGRAGEQFF. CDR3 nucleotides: TGTGCCAGCAGCCAAGGTGGGAGGGCAGGTGAGCAGTTCTTC.

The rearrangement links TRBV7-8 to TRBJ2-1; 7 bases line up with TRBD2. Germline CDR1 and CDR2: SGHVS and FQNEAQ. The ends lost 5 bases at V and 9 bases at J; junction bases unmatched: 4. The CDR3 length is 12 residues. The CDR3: CASSASSGEQFF. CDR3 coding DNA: TGTGCCAGCAGCGCCTCTAGCGGTGAGCAGTTCTTC.

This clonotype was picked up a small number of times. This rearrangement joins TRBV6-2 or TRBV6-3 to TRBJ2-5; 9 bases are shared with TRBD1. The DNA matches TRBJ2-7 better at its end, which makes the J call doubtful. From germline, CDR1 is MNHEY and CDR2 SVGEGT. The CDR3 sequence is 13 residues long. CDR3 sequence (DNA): TGTGCCAGCAGTTACGGGACAGGGATCGAGCAGTACTTC. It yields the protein CASSYGTGIEQYF.

The CDR3 DNA follows: TGTGCCAGCAGGGGGGGCACCCCTTTTAAGGAAAAACTGTTTTTT. Its protein is CASRGGTPFKEKLFF. The chain uses TRBV12-3 or TRBV12-4 and TRBJ1-4; weak D call: TRBD1 (6 bases). The germline V and J ends were trimmed by 6 bases and 8 bases, with 19 bases remaining between them. The length of the CDR3 is 15 residues.

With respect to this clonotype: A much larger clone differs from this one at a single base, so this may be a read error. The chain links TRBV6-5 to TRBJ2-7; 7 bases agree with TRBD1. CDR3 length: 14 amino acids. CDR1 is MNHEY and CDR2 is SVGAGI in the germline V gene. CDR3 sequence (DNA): TGTGCCAGCAGTTACAGGGGGCAAGTCTACGAGCAGTCCTTC. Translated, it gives CASSYRGQVYEQSF.

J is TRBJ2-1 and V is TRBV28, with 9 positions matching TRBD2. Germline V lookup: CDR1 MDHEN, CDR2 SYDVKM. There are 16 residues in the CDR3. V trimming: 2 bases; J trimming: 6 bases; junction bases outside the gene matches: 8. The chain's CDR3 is CASSLPLAGVGNEQFF. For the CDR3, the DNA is TGTGCCAGCAGTTTACCGTTAGCGGGAGTCGGCAATGAGCAGTTCTTC.

CDR3 nucleotide sequence: TGCAGCGTTCTCCGGGACAGGGGGAACGAGCAGTACTTC. It encodes CSVLRDRGNEQYF. The chain has TRBV29-1 and TRBJ2-7; 11 nucleotides agree with TRBD1. This CDR3 comprises 13 residues. The germline gives CDR1 SQVTM, CDR2 ANQGSEA. V lost 5 bases and J lost 5; bases outside the gene matches: 5.

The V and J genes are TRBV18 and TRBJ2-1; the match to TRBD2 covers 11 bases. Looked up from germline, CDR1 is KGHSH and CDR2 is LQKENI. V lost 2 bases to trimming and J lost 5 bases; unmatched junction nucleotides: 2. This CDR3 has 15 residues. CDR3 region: CASSPTSGSDNEQFF. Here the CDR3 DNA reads TGTGCCAGCTCACCAACTAGCGGGAGTGACAATGAGCAGTTCTTC.

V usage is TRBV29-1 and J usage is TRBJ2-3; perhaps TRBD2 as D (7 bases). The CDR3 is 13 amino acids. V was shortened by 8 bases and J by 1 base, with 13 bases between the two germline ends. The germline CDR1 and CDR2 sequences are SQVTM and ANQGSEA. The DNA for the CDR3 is TGCAGCTCCTCGGGGGGCGGCACAGATACGCAGTATTTT. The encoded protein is CSSSGGGTDTQYF.

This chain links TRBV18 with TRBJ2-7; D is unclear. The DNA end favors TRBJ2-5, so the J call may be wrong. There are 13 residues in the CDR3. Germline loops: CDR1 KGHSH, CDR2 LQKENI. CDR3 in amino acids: CASSPGNQQTQYF. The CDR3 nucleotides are TGTGCCAGCTCACCGGGCAACCAGCAGACCCAGTACTTC.

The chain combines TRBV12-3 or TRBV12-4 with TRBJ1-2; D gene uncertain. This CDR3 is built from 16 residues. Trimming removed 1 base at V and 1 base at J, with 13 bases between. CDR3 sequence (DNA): TGTGCCAGCAGTTTAGGTGGCAGCGTCTTTAACTATGGCTACACCTTC. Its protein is CASSLGGSVFNYGYTF.

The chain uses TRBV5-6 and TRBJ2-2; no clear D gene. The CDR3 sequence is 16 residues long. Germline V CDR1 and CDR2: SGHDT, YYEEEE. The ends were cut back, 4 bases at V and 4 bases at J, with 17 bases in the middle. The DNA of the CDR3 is TGTGCCAGCAGCCACCTGGAGCACCCCAGCACCGGGGAGCTGTTTTTT. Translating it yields CASSHLEHPSTGELFF.

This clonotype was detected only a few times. Here the CDR3 DNA reads TGTGCCAGCAGCTCCCCCCGGGTGGGCTACGAGCAGTACTTC. It is translated as CASSSPRVGYEQYF. The chain carries TRBV12-3 or TRBV12-4 and TRBJ2-7; D call uncertain. V shed 6 bases and J shed 3 bases, with 15 bases lying between them. The CDR3 has 14 residues.

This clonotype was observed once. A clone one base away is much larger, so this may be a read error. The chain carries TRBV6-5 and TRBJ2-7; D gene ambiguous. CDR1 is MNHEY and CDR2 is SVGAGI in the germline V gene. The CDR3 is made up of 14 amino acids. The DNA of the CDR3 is TGTGTCAGCAGTTACCGCGAAACATTATACGAGCAGTACTTC. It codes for CVSSYRETLYEQYF.

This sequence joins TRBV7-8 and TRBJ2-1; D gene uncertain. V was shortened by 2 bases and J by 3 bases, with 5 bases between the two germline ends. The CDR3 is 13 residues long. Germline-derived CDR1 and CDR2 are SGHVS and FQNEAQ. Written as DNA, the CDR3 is TGTGCCAGCAGCTTACCCCACTACAATGAGCAGTTCTTC. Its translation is CASSLPHYNEQFF.

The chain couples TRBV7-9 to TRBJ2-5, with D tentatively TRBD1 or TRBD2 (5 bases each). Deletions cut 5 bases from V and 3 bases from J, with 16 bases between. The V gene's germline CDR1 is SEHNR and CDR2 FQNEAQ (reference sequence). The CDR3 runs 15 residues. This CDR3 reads CASSRRDHPEETQYF. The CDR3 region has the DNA TGTGCCAGCAGCCGCCGGGACCACCCGGAAGAGACCCAGTACTTC.

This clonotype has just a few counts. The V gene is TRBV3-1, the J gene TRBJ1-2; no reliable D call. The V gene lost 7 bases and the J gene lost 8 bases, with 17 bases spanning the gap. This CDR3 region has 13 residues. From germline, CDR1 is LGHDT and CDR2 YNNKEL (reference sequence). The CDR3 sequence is CASTGVGEGGYTF. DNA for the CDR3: TGTGCCAGCACCGGGGTAGGAGAAGGGGGCTACACCTTC.

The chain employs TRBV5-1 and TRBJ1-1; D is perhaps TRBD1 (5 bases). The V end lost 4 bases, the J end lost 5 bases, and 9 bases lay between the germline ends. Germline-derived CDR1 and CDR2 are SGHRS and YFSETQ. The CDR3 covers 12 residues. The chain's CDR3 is CASSAGQTEAFF. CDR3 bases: TGCGCCAGCAGCGCGGGGCAAACTGAAGCTTTCTTT.

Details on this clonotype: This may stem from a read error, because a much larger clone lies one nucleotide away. The CDR3 DNA is TGTGCCAGCAGAGGACAGAGATACACAGATACGCAGTATTTT. This gives the protein CASRGQRYTDTQYF. The chain couples TRBV6-5 to TRBJ2-3; weak D call: TRBD1 (6 bases). From germline, CDR1 is MNHEY and CDR2 SVGAGI. Between the trimmed V and J ends, which lost 6 bases and 2 bases, there was a span of 12 bases. The CDR3 is made up of 14 amino acids.

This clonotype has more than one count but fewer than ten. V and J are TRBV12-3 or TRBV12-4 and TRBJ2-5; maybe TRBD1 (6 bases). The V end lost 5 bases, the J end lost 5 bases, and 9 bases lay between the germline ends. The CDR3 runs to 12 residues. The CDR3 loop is CASSTGLETQYF. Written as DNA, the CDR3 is TGTGCCAGCAGTACAGGGCTGGAGACCCAGTACTTC.

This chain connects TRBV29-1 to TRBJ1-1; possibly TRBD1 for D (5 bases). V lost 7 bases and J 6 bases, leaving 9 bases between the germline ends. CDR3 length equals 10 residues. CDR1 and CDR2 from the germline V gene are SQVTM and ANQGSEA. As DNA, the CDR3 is TGCAGCGCTGGACATTCTGAAGCTTTCTTT. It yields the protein CSAGHSEAFF. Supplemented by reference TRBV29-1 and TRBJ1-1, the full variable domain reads SAVISQKPSRDICQRGTSLTIQCQVDSQVTMMFWYRQQPGQSLTLIATANQGSEATYESGFVIDKFPISRPNLTFSTLTVSNMSPEDSSIYLCSAGHSEAFFGQGTRLTVV.

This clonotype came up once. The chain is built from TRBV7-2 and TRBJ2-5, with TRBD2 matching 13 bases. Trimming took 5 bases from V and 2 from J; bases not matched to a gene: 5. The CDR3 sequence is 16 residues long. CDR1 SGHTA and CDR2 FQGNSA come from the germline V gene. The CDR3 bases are TGTGCCAGCAGCCCCCTACTAGCGGGAGGGCAAGAGACCCAGTACTTC. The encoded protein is CASSPLLAGGQETQYF.

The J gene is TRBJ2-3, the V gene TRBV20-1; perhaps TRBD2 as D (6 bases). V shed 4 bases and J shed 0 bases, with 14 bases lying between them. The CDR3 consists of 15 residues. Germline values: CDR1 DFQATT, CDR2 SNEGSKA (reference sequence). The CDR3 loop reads CSAIRVAGSTDTQYF. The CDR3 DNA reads TGCAGTGCTATACGGGTGGCGGGAAGCACAGATACGCAGTATTTT.